This T cell receptor beta chain was captured in a study of blood T cell repertoires in COVID-19. The protocol was immunoSEQ multiplex PCR, while the TCRdb copy is restricted to in-frame clones and leaves out a portion. The sample carries about 280,000 clones, approximately 91% recorded once. Sequenced: peripheral blood. The clonotype was recovered from a woman in her forties who had recovered from COVID-19.

The CDR3 loop is CASSTSLGGEETQYF. The CDR3 bases are TGCGCCAGCAGTACGAGCTTAGGAGGCGAAGAGACCCAGTACTTC. The V call is TRBV10-1, the J call TRBJ2-5; possible D gene TRBD2, 5 bases. The V gene lost 5 bases and the J gene lost 3 bases, with 16 bases spanning the gap. This CDR3 has 15 amino acids. In germline, CDR1 is WNHNN, CDR2 SYGVQD (reference sequence).